This is a list of T cell receptor beta chains from one sample in a study of cytomegalovirus exposure and HLA in healthy donors. Clones were sequenced by immunoSEQ multiplex PCR, and TCRdb holds only the in-frame ones, with some missing. The profile covers under 200,000 clones, with roughly nine tenths appearing a single time and 10% taken by the ten largest. The sample taken for sequencing was PBMCs. These receptors all come from a woman under 30 in good health and CMV-seropositive. The CDR3 runs from the conserved cysteine through the conserved F or W. A D gene is named only where the DNA matches it firmly. For some rows the clone size is stated as once, few or many, or as a class when expanded; others skip it.

clone_size: NA
v_call: TRBV27
d_call: TRBD2
j_call: TRBJ2-1
cdr3_nt: TGTGCCAGCAGTACCGGACTAGCGGGAGCTTACAATGAGCAGTTCTTC
cdr3_aa: CASSTGLAGAYNEQFF

clone_size: NA
v_call: TRBV7-2
d_call: TRBD1
j_call: TRBJ1-5
cdr3_nt: TGTGCCAGCAGCGCACCCGGGACAGGCTATCAGCCCCAGCATTTT
cdr3_aa: CASSAPGTGYQPQHF

clone_size: NA
v_call: TRBV6-1
d_call: NA
j_call: TRBJ2-6
cdr3_nt: TGTGCCAGCAGTGAAGTCGGGGGGCCTGGGGCCAACGTCCTGACTTTC
cdr3_aa: CASSEVGGPGANVLTF

clone_size: NA
v_call: TRBV28
d_call: TRBD1
j_call: TRBJ2-7
cdr3_nt: TGTGCCAGCATAGGAGACAGGGGACAGGCAAGGGGCTACGAGCAGTACTTC
cdr3_aa: CASIGDRGQARGYEQYF

clone_size: NA
v_call: TRBV25-1
d_call: NA
j_call: TRBJ2-7
cdr3_nt: TGTGCCAGCAGTGAATATTTCCGGGGGAGCTACGAGCAGTACTTC
cdr3_aa: CASSEYFRGSYEQYF

clone_size: NA
v_call: TRBV30
d_call: TRBD1
j_call: TRBJ1-1
cdr3_nt: TGTGCCTGGGGAATGGACAGGGGGACTGAAGCTTTCTTT
cdr3_aa: CAWGMDRGTEAFF

clone_size: NA
v_call: TRBV6-5
d_call: NA
j_call: TRBJ2-7
cdr3_nt: TGTGCCAGCAGTTACCAGGGGTACGAGCAGTACTTC
cdr3_aa: CASSYQGYEQYF

clone_size: NA
v_call: TRBV27
d_call: NA
j_call: TRBJ1-1
cdr3_nt: TGTGCCAGCAGTCCCCCCCGGGGTCAGAACACTGAAGCTTTCTTT
cdr3_aa: CASSPPRGQNTEAFF

clone_size: few
v_call: TRBV5-1
d_call: NA
j_call: TRBJ2-7
cdr3_nt: TGCGCCAGCAGCGAGGGGGGGACCCCTGGGTACGAGCAGTACTTC
cdr3_aa: CASSEGGTPGYEQYF

clone_size: NA
v_call: TRBV18
d_call: TRBD1
j_call: TRBJ1-1
cdr3_nt: TGTGCCAGCTCTGTACAGGGGGGCACTGAAGCTTTCTTT
cdr3_aa: CASSVQGGTEAFF

clone_size: NA
v_call: TRBV11-3
d_call: TRBD2
j_call: TRBJ2-1
cdr3_nt: TGTGCCAGCAGCTTGGATAGCGGGGGGTACAATGAGCAGTTCTTC
cdr3_aa: CASSLDSGGYNEQFF

clone_size: once
v_call: TRBV7-9
d_call: NA
j_call: TRBJ2-5
cdr3_nt: TGTGCCAGCAGCTTAAGTAGCGACGGGACCCAGTACTTC
cdr3_aa: CASSLSSDGTQYF

clone_size: NA
v_call: TRBV11-2
d_call: TRBD2
j_call: TRBJ2-5
cdr3_nt: TGTGCCAGCAGCCTATTAGCGGGAGGAGAGACCCAGTACTTC
cdr3_aa: CASSLLAGGETQYF

clone_size: once
v_call: TRBV27
d_call: TRBD2
j_call: TRBJ2-7
cdr3_nt: TGTGCCAGCAGTTTAGAGGGCGGGAGGTCGTACGAGCAGTACTTC
cdr3_aa: CASSLEGGRSYEQYF

clone_size: few
v_call: TRBV6-1
d_call: TRBD1
j_call: TRBJ2-7
cdr3_nt: TGTGCCAGCCAGTTTCGGGACAGCTCCTACGAGCAGTACTTC
cdr3_aa: CASQFRDSSYEQYF

clone_size: few
v_call: TRBV25-1
d_call: TRBD2
j_call: TRBJ2-1
cdr3_nt: TGTGCCAGCAGTGGTACTAGCGGGAGAATTGGTGAGCAGTTCTTC
cdr3_aa: CASSGTSGRIGEQFF

clone_size: NA
v_call: TRBV10-3
d_call: NA
j_call: TRBJ1-5
cdr3_nt: TGTGCCATCAGTGAGTCGGTCCGACTTGCCCAGCCCCAGCATTTT
cdr3_aa: CAISESVRLAQPQHF

clone_size: NA
v_call: TRBV11-3
d_call: NA
j_call: TRBJ2-7
cdr3_nt: TGTGCCAGCAGCTTAATCAAGAGTATGTCCTACGAGCAGTACTTC
cdr3_aa: CASSLIKSMSYEQYF

clone_size: NA
v_call: TRBV4-1
d_call: NA
j_call: TRBJ2-7
cdr3_nt: TGCGCCAGCAGCCAAGCACACGCGGGCACCTACGAGCAGTACTTC
cdr3_aa: CASSQAHAGTYEQYF

clone_size: NA
v_call: TRBV10-2
d_call: NA
j_call: TRBJ1-2
cdr3_nt: TGCGCCAGCAGTGACCCAGGAGGCTATGGCTACACCTTC
cdr3_aa: CASSDPGGYGYTF

clone_size: NA
v_call: TRBV30
d_call: NA
j_call: TRBJ1-5
cdr3_nt: TGTGCCTGGAGTGAGGAGGCGGCCAAGCCCCAGCATTTT
cdr3_aa: CAWSEEAAKPQHF

clone_size: once
v_call: TRBV28
d_call: NA
j_call: TRBJ2-7
cdr3_nt: TGTGCCAGCAGTTTAGGCCTAGCCTTGTACTTC
cdr3_aa: CASSLGLALYF

clone_size: NA
v_call: TRBV5-1
d_call: TRBD1
j_call: TRBJ1-2
cdr3_nt: TGCGCCAGCAGCGTAGGACAGGGGCCCGCAGGTGGCTACACCTTC
cdr3_aa: CASSVGQGPAGGYTF

clone_size: NA
v_call: TRBV5-4
d_call: NA
j_call: TRBJ2-7
cdr3_nt: TGTGCCAGCAGCTTGGGGGTGGCAGGGGTCTCCTACGAGCAGTACTTC
cdr3_aa: CASSLGVAGVSYEQYF

clone_size: NA
v_call: TRBV9
d_call: NA
j_call: TRBJ1-1
cdr3_nt: TGTGCCAGCAGCCAAACCCCGGTAAACACTGAAGCTTTCTTT
cdr3_aa: CASSQTPVNTEAFF

clone_size: NA
v_call: TRBV12-5
d_call: TRBD2
j_call: TRBJ2-3
cdr3_nt: TGTGCTAGTGGTTTGGGGACTAGCGTCAGAGATACGCAGTATTTT
cdr3_aa: CASGLGTSVRDTQYF

clone_size: few
v_call: TRBV28
d_call: TRBD2
j_call: TRBJ2-7
cdr3_nt: TGTGCCAGCAGTACACCACTAGCGGGATCCTACGAGCAGTACTTC
cdr3_aa: CASSTPLAGSYEQYF

clone_size: NA
v_call: TRBV28
d_call: NA
j_call: TRBJ2-1
cdr3_nt: TGTGCCAGCAGTTTTTTTTGGGGGGAGGTATTACGGGGTGAGCAGTTCTTC
cdr3_aa: CASSFFWGEVLRGEQFF

clone_size: NA
v_call: TRBV29-1
d_call: TRBD1
j_call: TRBJ2-2
cdr3_nt: TGCAGCGCTGCAGGGGGCACCGGGGAGCTGTTTTTT
cdr3_aa: CSAAGGTGELFF

clone_size: NA
v_call: TRBV4-1
d_call: NA
j_call: TRBJ2-5
cdr3_nt: TGCGCCAGCAGCCCCCCGGCGGGCCAACGAGGTCGAGAGACCCAGTACTTC
cdr3_aa: CASSPPAGQRGRETQYF

clone_size: NA
v_call: TRBV25-1
d_call: TRBD2
j_call: TRBJ2-2
cdr3_nt: TGTGCCAGCAGTGGGCCGACTAGCGTGAACACCGGGGAGCTGTTTTTT
cdr3_aa: CASSGPTSVNTGELFF

clone_size: NA
v_call: TRBV11-2
d_call: TRBD2
j_call: TRBJ2-7
cdr3_nt: TGTGCCAGCAGCTTAGGGGGCGCTAGCGGGTCCTACGAGCAGTACTTC
cdr3_aa: CASSLGGASGSYEQYF

clone_size: NA
v_call: TRBV28
d_call: TRBD2
j_call: TRBJ2-7
cdr3_nt: TGTGCCAGCAGCACAAGCGGGAGAAGGTACGAGCAGTACTTC
cdr3_aa: CASSTSGRRYEQYF

clone_size: NA
v_call: TRBV4-1
d_call: NA
j_call: TRBJ2-6
cdr3_nt: TGCGCCAGCAGCCAAGGACAGTTATCTGGGGCCAACGTCCTGACTTTC
cdr3_aa: CASSQGQLSGANVLTF

clone_size: NA
v_call: TRBV12-5
d_call: TRBD1
j_call: TRBJ1-5
cdr3_nt: TGTGCTAGTGGTTCGGTCCCCCGGAGACAGGGAAATCAGCCCCAGCATTTT
cdr3_aa: CASGSVPRRQGNQPQHF

clone_size: NA
v_call: TRBV19
d_call: NA
j_call: TRBJ1-4
cdr3_nt: TGTGCCAGTAGTCAACAGGGCATGGGTGAAAAACTGTTTTTT
cdr3_aa: CASSQQGMGEKLFF

clone_size: few
v_call: TRBV23-1
d_call: TRBD1
j_call: TRBJ2-7
cdr3_nt: TGCGCCAGCAGTCAATCGACAGGGGGCTCCTACGAGCAGTACTTC
cdr3_aa: CASSQSTGGSYEQYF

clone_size: NA
v_call: TRBV18
d_call: NA
j_call: TRBJ1-5
cdr3_nt: TGTGCCAGCTCACCACAATTAGCCCTGGGTAGCAATCAGCCCCAGCATTTT
cdr3_aa: CASSPQLALGSNQPQHF

clone_size: NA
v_call: TRBV5-1
d_call: NA
j_call: TRBJ1-1
cdr3_nt: TGCGCCAGCAGGCAACAGGATTTAACTGAAGCTTTCTTT
cdr3_aa: CASRQQDLTEAFF

clone_size: NA
v_call: TRBV5-4
d_call: NA
j_call: TRBJ1-1
cdr3_nt: TGTGCCAGCAGCTTTGGAGGGGTGTTGGGGGTGAACACTGAAGCTTTCTTT
cdr3_aa: CASSFGGVLGVNTEAFF

clone_size: NA
v_call: TRBV15
d_call: NA
j_call: TRBJ2-1
cdr3_nt: TGTGCCACCAGCAGAGATCCTAACTTCCCTCGTAATGAGCAGTTCTTC
cdr3_aa: CATSRDPNFPRNEQFF

clone_size: NA
v_call: TRBV6-1
d_call: TRBD2
j_call: TRBJ2-1
cdr3_nt: TGTGCCAGCACGCCGGGACTAGCGGAATACAATGAGCAGTTCTTC
cdr3_aa: CASTPGLAEYNEQFF

clone_size: NA
v_call: TRBV11-2
d_call: TRBD2
j_call: TRBJ2-3
cdr3_nt: TGTGCCAGCAGCCAGCGACTAGCGGGACCAGGGTATAGCACAGATACGCAGTATTTT
cdr3_aa: CASSQRLAGPGYSTDTQYF

clone_size: NA
v_call: TRBV19
d_call: NA
j_call: TRBJ2-7
cdr3_nt: TGTGCCAGTAGACCGTCTAGCTATGTAACGAGGACGGACGAGCAGTACTTC
cdr3_aa: CASRPSSYVTRTDEQYF

clone_size: few
v_call: TRBV10-2
d_call: TRBD1
j_call: TRBJ1-1
cdr3_nt: TGCGCCAGCAGTGAATTGACAGGGGGCGCAACTGAAGCTTTCTTT
cdr3_aa: CASSELTGGATEAFF

clone_size: NA
v_call: TRBV19
d_call: TRBD2
j_call: TRBJ2-1
cdr3_nt: TGTGCCAGTAGCGGACTAGCGGGAGGCAATGAGCAGTTCTTC
cdr3_aa: CASSGLAGGNEQFF

clone_size: NA
v_call: TRBV4-2
d_call: TRBD2
j_call: TRBJ2-7
cdr3_nt: TGTGCCAGCAGCCAAGTGTCCGTAGCGGGACCCTACGAGCAGTACTTC
cdr3_aa: CASSQVSVAGPYEQYF

clone_size: NA
v_call: TRBV5-4
d_call: TRBD2
j_call: TRBJ2-7
cdr3_nt: TGTGCCAGCAGCCCCCGGTGGCGTGAGGGGAGGGACTACGAGCAGTACTTC
cdr3_aa: CASSPRWREGRDYEQYF

clone_size: NA
v_call: TRBV5-6
d_call: TRBD2
j_call: TRBJ2-7
cdr3_nt: TGTGCCAGCAGCGGTTTCGGACTAGCGGGAGGCGGAGGGGAGCAGTACTTC
cdr3_aa: CASSGFGLAGGGGEQYF

clone_size: NA
v_call: TRBV29-1
d_call: NA
j_call: TRBJ1-1
cdr3_nt: TGCAGCTCCGGGGGGGAGGCCCCGGTCACTGAAGCTTTCTTT
cdr3_aa: CSSGGEAPVTEAFF

clone_size: NA
v_call: TRBV15
d_call: NA
j_call: TRBJ1-1
cdr3_nt: TGTGCCACCAGCAGAGGCCGGACTGGCGAGGTGGCTTTCTTT
cdr3_aa: CATSRGRTGEVAFF

clone_size: NA
v_call: TRBV25-1
d_call: NA
j_call: TRBJ2-7
cdr3_nt: TGTGCCAGCAGTTCCCAGGGATCTACACGATCCTACGAGCAGTACTTC
cdr3_aa: CASSSQGSTRSYEQYF

clone_size: once
v_call: TRBV10-3
d_call: NA
j_call: TRBJ2-5
cdr3_nt: TGTGCCATCAGTGACCCCTACTGGGACTTCCAAGAGACCCAGTACTTC
cdr3_aa: CAISDPYWDFQETQYF

clone_size: NA
v_call: TRBV30
d_call: NA
j_call: TRBJ1-1
cdr3_nt: TGTGCCTGGGGACAGTTGAACACTGAAGCTTTCTTT
cdr3_aa: CAWGQLNTEAFF